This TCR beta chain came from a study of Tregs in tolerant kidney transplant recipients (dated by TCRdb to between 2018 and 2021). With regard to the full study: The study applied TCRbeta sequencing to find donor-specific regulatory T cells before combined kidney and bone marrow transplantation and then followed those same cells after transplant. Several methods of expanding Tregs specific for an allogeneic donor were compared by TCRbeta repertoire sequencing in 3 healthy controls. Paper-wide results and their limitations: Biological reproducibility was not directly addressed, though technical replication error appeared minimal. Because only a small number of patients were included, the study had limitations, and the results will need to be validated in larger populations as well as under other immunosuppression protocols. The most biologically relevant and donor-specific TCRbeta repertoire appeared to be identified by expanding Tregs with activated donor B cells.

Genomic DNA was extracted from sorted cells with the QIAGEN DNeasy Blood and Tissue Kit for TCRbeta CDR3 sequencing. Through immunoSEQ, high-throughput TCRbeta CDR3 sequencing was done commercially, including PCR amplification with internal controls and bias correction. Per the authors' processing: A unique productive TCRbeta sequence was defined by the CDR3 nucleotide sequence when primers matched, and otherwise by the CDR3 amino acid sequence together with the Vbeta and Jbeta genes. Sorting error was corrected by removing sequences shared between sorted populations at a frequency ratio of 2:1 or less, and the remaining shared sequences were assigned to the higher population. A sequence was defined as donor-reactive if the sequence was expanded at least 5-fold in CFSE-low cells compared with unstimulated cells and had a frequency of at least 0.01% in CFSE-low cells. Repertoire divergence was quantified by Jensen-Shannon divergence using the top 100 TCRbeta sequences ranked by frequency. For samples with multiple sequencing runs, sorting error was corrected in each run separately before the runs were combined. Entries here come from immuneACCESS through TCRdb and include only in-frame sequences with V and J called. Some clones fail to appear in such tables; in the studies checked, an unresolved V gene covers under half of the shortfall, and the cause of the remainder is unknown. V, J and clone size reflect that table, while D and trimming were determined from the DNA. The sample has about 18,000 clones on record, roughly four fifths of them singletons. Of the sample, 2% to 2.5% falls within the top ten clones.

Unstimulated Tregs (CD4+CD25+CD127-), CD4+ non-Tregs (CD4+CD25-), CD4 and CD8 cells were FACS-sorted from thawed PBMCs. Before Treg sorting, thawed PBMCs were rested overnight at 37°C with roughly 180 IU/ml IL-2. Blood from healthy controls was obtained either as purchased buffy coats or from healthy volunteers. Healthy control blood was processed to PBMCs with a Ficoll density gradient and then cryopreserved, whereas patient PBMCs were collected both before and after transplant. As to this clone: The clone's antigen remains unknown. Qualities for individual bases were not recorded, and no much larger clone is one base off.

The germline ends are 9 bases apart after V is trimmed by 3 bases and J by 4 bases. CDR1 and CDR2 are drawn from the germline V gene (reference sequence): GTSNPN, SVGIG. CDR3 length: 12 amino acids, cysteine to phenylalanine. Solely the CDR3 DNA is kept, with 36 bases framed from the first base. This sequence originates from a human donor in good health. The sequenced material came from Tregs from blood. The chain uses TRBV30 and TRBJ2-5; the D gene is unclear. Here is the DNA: TGTGCCTGGAGCACGGTCGGAGAGACCCAGTACTTC. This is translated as CAWSTVGETQYF. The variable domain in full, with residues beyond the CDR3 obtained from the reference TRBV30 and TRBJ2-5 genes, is SQTIHQWPATLVQPVGSPLSLECTVEGTSNPNLYWYRQAAGRGLQLLFYSVGIGQISSEVPQNLSASRPQDRQFILSSKKLLLSDSGFYLCAWSTVGETQYFGPGTRLLVL.